The clone carrying this T cell receptor (beta chain) has only one observation. Antigen: not known. The data stem from a study of T cell responses to AZD1222 COVID-19 vaccine. Overall study results and limits: The number of AZD1222 recipients seropositive at baseline was only five to seven.

CDR1 and CDR2 from the germline V gene are SGDLS and YYNGEE. V shed 3 bases and J shed 7 bases, with 13 bases lying between them. CDR3 size: 13 residues. Using immunoSEQ multiplex PCR, the repertoire was profiled, and TCRdb retains in-frame clones only, with some absent. The table shows 150,000 to 200,000 clones, with 90% occurring only once. The chain recombines TRBV9 with TRBJ1-1, with D possibly TRBD1 on 6 matching bases. This TCR was recovered from an adult in good health. The material was peripheral blood, obtained on day 0 of AZD1222 vaccination. The CDR3 sequence: CASSATGGLEAFF. In DNA, the CDR3 is TGTGCCAGCAGCGCCACCGGGGGCCTTGAAGCTTTCTTT.